This T cell receptor beta chain was sequenced during a study of PD-L1 blockade in urothelial cancer. Study overall: About nine tenths of the roughly 29 patients comprised males who had bladder-origin urothelial cancer. Timepoints chosen for blood analysis were 3 weeks (second dose) and 6 weeks after treatment start.

With respect to this clone: Its antigen is still unknown.

Method: immunoSEQ multiplex PCR; TCRdb's copy keeps in-frame clones and lacks some. Among approximately 80,000 clones listed, roughly 82% were seen once. CDR3 length: 14 residues. With 2 bases removed from V and 1 base from J, the gap between germline ends came to 8 bases. Germline assignment: CDR1 SEHNR and CDR2 FQNEAQ (reference sequence). Study-level results: Tumor-linked clones in blood grew more by 3 weeks in durable-benefit patients. Better survival was predicted by below-median pretreatment blood TCR clonality.

This chain joins TRBV7-9 and TRBJ2-5, with a possible D match to TRBD2 (6 bases). The sequence came from a man aged 65 to 79 with urothelial cancer. Sequenced material: PBMCs, taken around atezolizumab (anti-PD-L1) treatment. The CDR3 DNA reads as TGTGCCAGCAGCTTACGTAGCGGCCAAGAGACCCAGTACTTC. Amino acid sequence: CASSLRSGQETQYF.